This entry describes one TCR beta chain. Antigen unknown. This entry is derived from a study of post-analysis software for immune sequencing data. Overall study context: Patients had relapsing-remitting, secondary progressive or progressive-relapsing multiple sclerosis; some lacked subtype.

Study-wide findings and caveats: Elevated frequency relative to controls characterized roughly 5 TRBV segments in patients, TRBV5-6, TRBV5-1 and TRBV20-1 among them. For normalized Chao1 diversity, multiple sclerosis patients scored significantly lower than controls did. Strong co-clustering by F measure was seen for same-batch samples.

The CDR3 spans 13 residues. Germline CDR1 reads KGHDR; CDR2 reads SFDVKD. The V and J ends lost 8 bases and 2 bases respectively, with 10 bases between them. Tagging with unique molecular identifiers was a feature of the TCR beta cDNA libraries. TCRdb ran MiXCR on the PCR reads and lists one entry per CDR3 protein. Here the sample spans fewer than 850,000 distinct CDR3 sequences, about half being singletons. Sequenced: blood. V usage is TRBV24-1 and J usage is TRBJ2-3; no reliable D call. This sequence was found in a girl between 10 and 17 years old with multiple sclerosis. The CDR3 nucleotides are TGTGCCACCATGCGACCCGACACAGATACGCAGTATTTT. It is translated as CATMRPDTDTQYF.